This T cell receptor beta chain was captured in a study of T cells after posttransplantation cyclophosphamide. Using immunoSEQ multiplex PCR, the repertoire was profiled, and TCRdb retains in-frame clones only, with some absent. This sample has thousands of clones, with around 82% found just once. A marrow graft followed busulfan-fludarabine conditioning, with cyclophosphamide on days +3 and +4. Germline loops: CDR1 MDHEN, CDR2 SYDVKM. V lost 8 bases and J lost 0, with 7 bases in between. The CDR3 length is 12 residues. This clone was counted a single time. Sequencing used CD4+ T cells sorted from blood, obtained 950 to 1,200 days after allogeneic stem cell transplant with posttransplant cyclophosphamide. This sequence was found in a female patient between 35 and 55 years old who received an allogeneic stem cell transplant from a related donor, was CMV-positive, and had no GVHD. Some T cells may originate from the graft donor. The J gene is TRBJ1-1, the V gene TRBV28; no definite D call. The CDR3 region is CASEKLNTEAFF. In nucleotides, the CDR3 is TGTGCCAGCGAAAAGCTGAACACTGAAGCTTTCTTT.